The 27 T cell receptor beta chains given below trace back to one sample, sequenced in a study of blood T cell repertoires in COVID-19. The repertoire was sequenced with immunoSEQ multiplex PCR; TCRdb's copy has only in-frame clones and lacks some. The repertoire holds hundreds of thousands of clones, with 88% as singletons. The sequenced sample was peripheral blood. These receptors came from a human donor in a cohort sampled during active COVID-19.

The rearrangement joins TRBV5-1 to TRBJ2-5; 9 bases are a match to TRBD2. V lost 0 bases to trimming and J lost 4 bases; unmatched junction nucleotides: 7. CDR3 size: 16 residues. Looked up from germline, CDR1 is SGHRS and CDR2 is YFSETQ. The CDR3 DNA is TGCGCCAGCAGCTTGGCTTTTAGCGGGAGTGGAGAGACCCAGTACTTC. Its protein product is CASSLAFSGSGETQYF.

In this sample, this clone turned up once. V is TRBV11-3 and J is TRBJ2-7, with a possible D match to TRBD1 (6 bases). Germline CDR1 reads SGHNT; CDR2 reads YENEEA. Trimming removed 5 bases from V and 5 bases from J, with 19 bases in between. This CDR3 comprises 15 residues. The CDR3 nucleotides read TGTGCCAGCAGCGTGGCTTCAGGGGCCCCCCACGAGCAGTACTTC. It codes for CASSVASGAPHEQYF.

DNA of the CDR3: TGTGCCAGCAGTGAATGGGGACTCAATCAGCCCCAGCATTTT. Residues: CASSEWGLNQPQHF. The chain couples TRBV6-1 to TRBJ1-5, with D possibly being TRBD1 (5 bases). From germline, CDR1 is MNHNS and CDR2 SASEGT. This CDR3 is 14 amino acids long. V was shortened by 2 bases and J by 3 bases, with 8 bases between the two germline ends.

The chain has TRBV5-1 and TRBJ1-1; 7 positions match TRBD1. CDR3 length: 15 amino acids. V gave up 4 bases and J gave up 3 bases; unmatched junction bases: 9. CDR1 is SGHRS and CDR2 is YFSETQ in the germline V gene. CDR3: CASSLRQGRDTEAFF. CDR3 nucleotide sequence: TGCGCCAGCAGCCTTAGACAGGGCAGGGACACTGAAGCTTTCTTT. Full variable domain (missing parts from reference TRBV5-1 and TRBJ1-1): KAGVTQTPRYLIKTRGQQVTLSCSPISGHRSVSWYQQTPGQGLQFLFEYFSETQRNKGNFPGRFSGRQFSNSRSEMNVSTLELGDSALYLCASSLRQGRDTEAFFGQGTRLTVV.

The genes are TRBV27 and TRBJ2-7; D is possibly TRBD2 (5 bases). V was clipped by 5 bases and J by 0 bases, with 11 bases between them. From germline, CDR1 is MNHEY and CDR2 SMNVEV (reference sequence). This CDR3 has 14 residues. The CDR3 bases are TGTGCCAGCAGTATTTCGGGAACCTCCTACGAGCAGTACTTC. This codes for CASSISGTSYEQYF.

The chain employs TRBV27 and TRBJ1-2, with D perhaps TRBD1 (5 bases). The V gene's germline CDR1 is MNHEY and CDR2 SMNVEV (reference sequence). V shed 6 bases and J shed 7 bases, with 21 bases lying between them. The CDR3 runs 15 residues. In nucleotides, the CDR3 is TGTGCCAGCAGCCCCACCTCGGAAGGGAGGGGTGGCTACACCTTC. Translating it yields CASSPTSEGRGGYTF.

The CDR3 nucleotides read TGTGCCACCAGTGACCTCGTCCCGGGACAGGGAACCAAAGCTGGAAACACCATATATTTT. Its translation: CATSDLVPGQGTKAGNTIYF. The V gene is TRBV24-1, the J gene TRBJ1-3; 9 bases are shared with TRBD1. Germline CDR1 reads KGHDR; CDR2 reads SFDVKD. J lost 2 bases, V lost 4 bases, and 17 bases had no gene match. The CDR3 totals 20 residues.

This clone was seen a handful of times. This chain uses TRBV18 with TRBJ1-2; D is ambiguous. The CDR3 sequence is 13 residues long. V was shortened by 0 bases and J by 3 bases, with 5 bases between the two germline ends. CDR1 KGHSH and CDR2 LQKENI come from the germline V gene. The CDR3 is CASSPPGDYGYTF. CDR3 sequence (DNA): TGTGCCAGCTCACCACCTGGAGACTATGGCTACACCTTC.

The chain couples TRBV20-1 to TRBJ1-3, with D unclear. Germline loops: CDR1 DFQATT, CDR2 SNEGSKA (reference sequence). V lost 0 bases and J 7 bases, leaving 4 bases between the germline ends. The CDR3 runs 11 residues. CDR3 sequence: CSARDMNTIYF. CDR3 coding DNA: TGCAGTGCTAGAGATATGAACACCATATATTTT.

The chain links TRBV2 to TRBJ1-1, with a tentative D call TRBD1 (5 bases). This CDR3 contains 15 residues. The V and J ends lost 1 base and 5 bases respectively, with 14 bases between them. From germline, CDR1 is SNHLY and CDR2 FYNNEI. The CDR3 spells CASSEGGGGGTEAFF. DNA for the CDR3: TGTGCCAGCAGTGAAGGCGGCGGGGGAGGAACTGAAGCTTTCTTT.

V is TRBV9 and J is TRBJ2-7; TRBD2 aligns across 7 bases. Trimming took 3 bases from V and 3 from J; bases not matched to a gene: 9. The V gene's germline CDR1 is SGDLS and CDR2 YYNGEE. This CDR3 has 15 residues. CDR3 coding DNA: TGTGCCAGCAGCGCAGCGTTGACTAGCAACTACGAGCAGTACTTC. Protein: CASSAALTSNYEQYF.

The CDR3 nucleotides are TGTGCCAGCAGTCCGGTCCAAGGGGATCAGCCCCAGCATTTT. It is translated as CASSPVQGDQPQHF. The gene calls are TRBV6-5 and TRBJ1-5; possible D gene TRBD1, 5 bases. This CDR3 is built from 14 residues. In germline, CDR1 is MNHEY, CDR2 SVGAGI. The V end was cut by 5 bases, the J end by 5 bases, with 13 bases between.

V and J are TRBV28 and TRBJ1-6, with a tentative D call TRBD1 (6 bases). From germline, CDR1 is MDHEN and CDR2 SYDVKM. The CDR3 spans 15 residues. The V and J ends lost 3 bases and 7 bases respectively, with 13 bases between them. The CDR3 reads CASSFRDIRNSPLHF. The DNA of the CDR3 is TGTGCCAGCAGTTTTCGGGACATCCGAAATTCACCCCTCCACTTT.

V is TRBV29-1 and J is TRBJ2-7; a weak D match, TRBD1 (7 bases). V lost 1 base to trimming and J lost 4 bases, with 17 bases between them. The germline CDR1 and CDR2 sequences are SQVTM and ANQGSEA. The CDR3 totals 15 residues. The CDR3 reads CSVEGRGQVGYEQYF. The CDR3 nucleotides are TGCAGCGTTGAAGGGAGGGGGCAGGTTGGGTACGAGCAGTACTTC.

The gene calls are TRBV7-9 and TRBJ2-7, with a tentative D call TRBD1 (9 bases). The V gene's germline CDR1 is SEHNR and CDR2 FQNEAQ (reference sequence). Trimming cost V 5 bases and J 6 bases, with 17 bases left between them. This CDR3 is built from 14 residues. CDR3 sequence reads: CASSRTGAGGEQYF. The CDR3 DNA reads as TGTGCCAGCAGCCGGACAGGGGCGGGAGGCGAGCAGTACTTC.

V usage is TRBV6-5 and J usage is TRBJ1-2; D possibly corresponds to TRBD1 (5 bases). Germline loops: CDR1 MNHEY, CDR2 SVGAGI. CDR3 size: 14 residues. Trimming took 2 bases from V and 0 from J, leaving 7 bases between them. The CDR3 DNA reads TGTGCCAGCAGTTACAACAGGCCTAACTATGGCTACACCTTC. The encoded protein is CASSYNRPNYGYTF.

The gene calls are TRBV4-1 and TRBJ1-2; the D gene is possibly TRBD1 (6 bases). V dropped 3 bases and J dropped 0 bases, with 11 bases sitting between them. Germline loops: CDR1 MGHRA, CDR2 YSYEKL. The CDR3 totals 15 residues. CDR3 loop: CASSQVQGTNYGYTF. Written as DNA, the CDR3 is TGCGCCAGCAGCCAGGTACAGGGAACTAACTATGGCTACACCTTC.

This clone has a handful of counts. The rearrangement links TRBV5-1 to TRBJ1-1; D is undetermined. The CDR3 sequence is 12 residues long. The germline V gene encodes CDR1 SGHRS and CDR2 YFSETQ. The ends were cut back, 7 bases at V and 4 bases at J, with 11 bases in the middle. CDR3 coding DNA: TGCGCCAGCTCCTATCGGGGCACTGAAGCTTTCTTT. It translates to CASSYRGTEAFF.

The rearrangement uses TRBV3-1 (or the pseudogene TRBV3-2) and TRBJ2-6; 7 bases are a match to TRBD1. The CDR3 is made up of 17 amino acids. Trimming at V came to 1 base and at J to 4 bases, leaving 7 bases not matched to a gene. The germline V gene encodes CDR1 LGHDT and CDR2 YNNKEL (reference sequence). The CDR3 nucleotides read TGTGCCAGCAGCCAAGGCTACAGGGGCGGCGGGGCCAACGTCCTGACTTTC. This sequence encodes CASSQGYRGGGANVLTF.

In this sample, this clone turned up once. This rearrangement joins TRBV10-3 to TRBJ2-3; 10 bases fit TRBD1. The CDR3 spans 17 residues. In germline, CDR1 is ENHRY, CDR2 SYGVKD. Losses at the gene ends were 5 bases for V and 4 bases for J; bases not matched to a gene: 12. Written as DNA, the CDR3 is TGTGCCATCAGTCAGCAAGAGGGACAGGGGTATGCAGATACGCAGTATTTT. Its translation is CAISQQEGQGYADTQYF.

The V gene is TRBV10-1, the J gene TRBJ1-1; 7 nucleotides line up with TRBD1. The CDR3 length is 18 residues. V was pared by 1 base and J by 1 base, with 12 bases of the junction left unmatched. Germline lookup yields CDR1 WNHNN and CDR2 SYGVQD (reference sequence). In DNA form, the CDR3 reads TGCGCCAGCAGTGAGTTTATCGAGACAGGGCGGGAGAACACTGAAGCTTTCTTT. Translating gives CASSEFIETGRENTEAFF.

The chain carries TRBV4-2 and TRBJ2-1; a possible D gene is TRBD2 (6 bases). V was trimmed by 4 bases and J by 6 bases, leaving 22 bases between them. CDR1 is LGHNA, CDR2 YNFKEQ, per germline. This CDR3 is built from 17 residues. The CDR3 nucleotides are TGTGCCAGCAGCCGAATTGTGGTGGGGGGTCCGGGCAATGAGCAGTTCTTC. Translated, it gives CASSRIVVGGPGNEQFF.

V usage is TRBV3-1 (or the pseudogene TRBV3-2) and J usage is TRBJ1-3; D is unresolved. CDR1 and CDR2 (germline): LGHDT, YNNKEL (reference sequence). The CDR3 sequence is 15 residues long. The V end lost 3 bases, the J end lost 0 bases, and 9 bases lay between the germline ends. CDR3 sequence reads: CASSQSLVSGNTIYF. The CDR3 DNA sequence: TGTGCCAGCAGCCAGAGTTTGGTCTCTGGAAACACCATATATTTT.

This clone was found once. CDR3: CASSQDGPDSGRVYGYTF. The DNA for the CDR3 is TGCGCCAGCAGCCAAGATGGTCCCGACTCCGGAAGAGTCTATGGCTACACCTTC. The chain links TRBV4-1 to TRBJ1-2, with unresolved D. V was pared by 0 bases and J by 4 bases, with 21 bases between. CDR1 MGHRA and CDR2 YSYEKL come from the germline V gene. This CDR3 has 18 amino acids.

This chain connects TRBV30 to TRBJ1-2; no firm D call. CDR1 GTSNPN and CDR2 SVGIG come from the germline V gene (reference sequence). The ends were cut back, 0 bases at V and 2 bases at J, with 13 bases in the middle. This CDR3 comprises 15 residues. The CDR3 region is CAWSVTKRRNYGYTF. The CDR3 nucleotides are TGTGCCTGGAGTGTTACAAAGAGGCGAAACTATGGCTACACCTTC.

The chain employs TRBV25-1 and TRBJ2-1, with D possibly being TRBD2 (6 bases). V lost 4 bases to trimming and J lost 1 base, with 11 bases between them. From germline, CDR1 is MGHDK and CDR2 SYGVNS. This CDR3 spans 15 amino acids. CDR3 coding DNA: TGTGCCAGCAGTGGTATGGGGGGATCCTACAATGAGCAGTTCTTC. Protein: CASSGMGGSYNEQFF. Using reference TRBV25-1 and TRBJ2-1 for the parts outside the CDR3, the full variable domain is EADIYQTPRYLVIGTGKKITLECSQTMGHDKMYWYQQDPGMELHLIHYSYGVNSTEKGDLSSESTVSRIRTEHFPLTLESARPSHTSQYLCASSGMGGSYNEQFFGPGTRLTVL.

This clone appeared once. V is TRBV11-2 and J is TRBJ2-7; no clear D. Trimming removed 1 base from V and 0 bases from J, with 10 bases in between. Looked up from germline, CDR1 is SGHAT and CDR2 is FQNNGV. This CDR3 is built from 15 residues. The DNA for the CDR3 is TGTGCCAGCAGCTTAGTAACACCAACCTCCTACGAGCAGTACTTC. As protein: CASSLVTPTSYEQYF.